This T cell receptor (beta chain) is drawn from a study of T cells in Graves' hyperthyroidism and ophthalmopathy. The study, taken as a whole, reports: Ophthalmopathy was separated from stable hyperthyroidism by a 13 V-J model.

A note on this clonotype: Antigen unknown.

Germline CDR1 and CDR2: MNHNS and SASEGT. The CDR3 has 13 residues. Aged 18 to 65, the patients had hyperthyroidism that was newly diagnosed and had lasted under 2 months. Based on clinical symptoms, serum thyroxine and TRAb, thyroid ultrasound and orbital computed tomography, diagnoses were reached. RNA transcripts yielded amplified TCR beta CDR3 regions. Researchers ran a first-round RT-PCR on the TCR CDR3 using the HTBI primer set. TCRdb reanalysed the multiplex PCR reads using MiXCR and keeps one entry per CDR3 protein. Among about 560,000 distinct CDR3 sequences listed, over 15% were seen once. This sequence originates from a young woman with Graves' hyperthyroidism. The genes are TRBV6-1 and TRBJ2-4; TRBD1 aligns across 11 bases. The assigned J gene may be wrong: the sequence end matches TRBJ2-1 better. The sequencing sample was made of blood. The CDR3 region has the DNA TGTGCCAGCAGAACGGACAGGGGGCGCCATCAGTTCTTC. It translates to CASRTDRGRHQFF.